The clone carrying this T cell receptor (beta chain) was counted only a few times. CDR3 length equals 15 residues. V lost 1 base and J lost 7; bases outside the gene matches: 3. Per the germline V gene, CDR1 is SNHLY and CDR2 is FYNNEI. The sample is drawn from a study of CD8+CD57+ T cells in acquired aplastic anemia. As for the study in general: Quantities of DNA derived from sorted CD4+ and CD8+ cells averaged approximately 3.5 ug.

Genomic DNA constituted the template upon which TCR beta VDJ and CDR3 profiling was performed. TCRdb re-called the reads through MiXCR, storing one row per CDR3 protein. The data contain some 130,000 distinct CDR3 sequences, more than 35% of them seen just once; the ten biggest clones take up 8% to 9%. The clonotype was recovered from a human donor in good health, serving as a control. This sequence joins TRBV2 and TRBJ1-5; 11 bases agree with TRBD1. Sequencing input: sorted CD4+, CD8+, or CD8+CD57+ T cells (not recorded which) from PBMCs. The CDR3 DNA follows: TGTGCCAGCAGTGAAGAGGGGACAGGGGGACAGCCCCAGCATTTT. Encoded protein: CASSEEGTGGQPQHF. The whole variable domain, filled in from reference TRBV2 and TRBJ1-5, reads EPEVTQTPSHQVTQMGQEVILRCVPISNHLYFYWYRQILGQKVEFLVSFYNNEISEKSEIFDDQFSVERPDGSNFTLKIRSTKLEDSAMYFCASSEEGTGGQPQHFGDGTRLSIL.